This section outlines one T cell receptor beta chain sequence together with its context. Assay: immunoSEQ multiplex PCR; the TCRdb copy retains only in-frame clones and omits some. The data contain under 200,000 clones, about 83% of them singletons. The sample is drawn from a study of blood T cell repertoires in COVID-19. Germline CDR1 and CDR2: MNHEY and SVGEGT. Trimming at V came to 2 bases and at J to 0 bases, leaving 8 bases not matched to a gene. The CDR3 loop spans 18 amino acids. Participants spanned ages about 18 to 100 years and resided in some 22 US areas. Participants reported their clinical history, and cohort assignment relied on those reports.

The receptor comes from a woman aged 45-60 years in a cohort exposed to, infected with or recovered from COVID-19 (not recorded which). V and J are TRBV6-2 or TRBV6-3 and TRBJ2-3; 10 nucleotides agree with TRBD1. The sample was PBMCs or T cells enriched from blood (not recorded which). The CDR3 protein is CASSYPNPGQGSTDTQYF. CDR3 DNA sequence: TGTGCCAGCAGTTACCCAAATCCGGGACAGGGGAGCACAGATACGCAGTATTTT.